Detailed here is one T cell receptor (beta chain). This record belongs to a study of T cells in tuberculosis. Looking at the study overall: Sequenced TCRs come from CD1B-GMM tetramer-binding T cells.

Germline CDR1 reads SGHKS; CDR2 reads YYEKEE (reference sequence). The CDR3 loop spans 15 amino acids. V dropped 4 bases and J dropped 6 bases, with 18 bases sitting between them. After thawing and overnight rest, PBMC were stained with GMM-loaded CD1B tetramer, viability dye and anti-CD3 for sorting. The CD1B tetramers carried C32 glucose monomycolate purified from Rhodococcus equi. Data came from immunoSEQ multiplex PCR; TCRdb stores just in-frame clones and leaves some out. The table lists tens of thousands of clones, more than 75% of them singletons. The material sequenced was CD1b-GMM tetramer-negative cells sorted from PBMCs. The TCR sequence derives from an adult woman with latent tuberculosis. This rearrangement joins TRBV5-5 to TRBJ2-3; D not certain. Here the CDR3 DNA reads TGTGCCAGCAGCGTGGGGAACCCGCAAGCGGATACGCAGTATTTT. As protein: CASSVGNPQADTQYF.